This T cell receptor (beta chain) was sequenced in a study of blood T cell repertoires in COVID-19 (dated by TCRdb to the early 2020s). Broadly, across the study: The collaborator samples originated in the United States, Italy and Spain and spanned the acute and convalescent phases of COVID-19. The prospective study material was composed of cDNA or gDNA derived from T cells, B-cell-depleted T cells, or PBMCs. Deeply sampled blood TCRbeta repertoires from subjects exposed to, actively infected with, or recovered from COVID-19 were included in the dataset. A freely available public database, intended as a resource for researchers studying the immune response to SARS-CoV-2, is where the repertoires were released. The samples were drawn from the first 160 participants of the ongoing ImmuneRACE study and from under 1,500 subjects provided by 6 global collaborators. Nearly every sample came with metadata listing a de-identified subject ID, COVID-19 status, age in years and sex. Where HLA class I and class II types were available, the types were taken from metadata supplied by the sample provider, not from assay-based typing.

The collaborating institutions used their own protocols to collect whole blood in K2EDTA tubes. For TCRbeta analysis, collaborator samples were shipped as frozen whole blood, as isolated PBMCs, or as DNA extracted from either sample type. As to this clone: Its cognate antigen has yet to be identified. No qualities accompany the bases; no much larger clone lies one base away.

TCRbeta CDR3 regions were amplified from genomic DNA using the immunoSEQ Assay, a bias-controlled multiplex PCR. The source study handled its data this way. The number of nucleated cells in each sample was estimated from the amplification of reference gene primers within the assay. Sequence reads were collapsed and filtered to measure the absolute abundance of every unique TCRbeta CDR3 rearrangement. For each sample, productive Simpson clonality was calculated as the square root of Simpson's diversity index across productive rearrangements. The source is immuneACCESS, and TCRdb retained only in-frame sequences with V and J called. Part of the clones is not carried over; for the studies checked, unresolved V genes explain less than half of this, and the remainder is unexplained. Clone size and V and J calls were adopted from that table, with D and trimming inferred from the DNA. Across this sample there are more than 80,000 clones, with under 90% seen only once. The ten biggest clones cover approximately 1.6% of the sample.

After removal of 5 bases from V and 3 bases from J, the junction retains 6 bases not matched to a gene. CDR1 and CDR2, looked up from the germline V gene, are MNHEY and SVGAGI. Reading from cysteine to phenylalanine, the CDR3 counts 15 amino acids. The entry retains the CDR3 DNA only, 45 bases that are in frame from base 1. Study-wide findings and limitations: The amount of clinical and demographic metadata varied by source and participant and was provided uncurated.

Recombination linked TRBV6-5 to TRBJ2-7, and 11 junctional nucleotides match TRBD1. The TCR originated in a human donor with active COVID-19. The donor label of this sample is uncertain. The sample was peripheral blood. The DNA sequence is TGTGCCAGCAGTCTAGGGGACAGGGGGTACTACGAGCAGTACTTC. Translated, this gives CASSLGDRGYYEQYF.